The source of this T cell receptor beta chain is a study of blood T cell repertoires in COVID-19. Clones were read by immunoSEQ multiplex PCR, and TCRdb kept only the in-frame ones, dropping some. Seen here are around 100,000 clones, around 88% observed once, and the top ten hold about 3.2%. CDR1 and CDR2 from the germline V gene are MNHEY and SMNVEV (reference sequence). After removal of 3 bases from V and 3 bases from J, the junction contained 10 bases not matched to a gene. The CDR3 is made up of 16 amino acids. The sequence was collected from a human donor in a cohort sampled during active COVID-19. What was sequenced was peripheral blood. V usage is TRBV27 and J usage is TRBJ2-7, with 8 bases aligning to TRBD2. The CDR3 sequence: CASSFAIAGSRYEQYF. For the CDR3, the DNA is TGTGCCAGCAGTTTCGCTATAGCGGGGAGTCGCTACGAGCAGTACTTC.